The source of this T cell receptor (beta chain) is a study of T cell responses to AZD1222 COVID-19 vaccine. Regarding the study as a whole: Spike-wide coverage was observed for vaccine-associated CD4 TCRs, with dominant responses at 160-218 and 743-854. Every sample of the repertoires postdated the peak T cell response.

There are 13 residues in the CDR3. Trimming removed 0 bases at V and 2 bases at J, with 7 bases between. Germline CDR1 SQVTM, CDR2 ANQGSEA. About this clone itself: Its cognate antigen is unknown.

The data were produced by immunoSEQ multiplex PCR, yet TCRdb's version contains in-frame clones alone and is incomplete. Of 90,000 to 150,000 clones listed, 90% are singletons. The chain carries TRBV29-1 and TRBJ2-5, with TRBD1 as a possible D gene (5 bases). Sequenced material: peripheral blood, taken 28 days after the second dose of the MenACWY control vaccine. The clonotype was recovered from an adult who received the MenACWY meningococcal vaccine as a control. CDR3 DNA: TGCAGCGTTGAAGACGGACATCAAGAGACCCAGTACTTC. Translating it yields CSVEDGHQETQYF. Full variable domain (missing parts from reference TRBV29-1 and TRBJ2-5): SAVISQKPSRDICQRGTSLTIQCQVDSQVTMMFWYRQQPGQSLTLIATANQGSEATYESGFVIDKFPISRPNLTFSTLTVSNMSPEDSSIYLCSVEDGHQETQYFGPGTRLLVL.